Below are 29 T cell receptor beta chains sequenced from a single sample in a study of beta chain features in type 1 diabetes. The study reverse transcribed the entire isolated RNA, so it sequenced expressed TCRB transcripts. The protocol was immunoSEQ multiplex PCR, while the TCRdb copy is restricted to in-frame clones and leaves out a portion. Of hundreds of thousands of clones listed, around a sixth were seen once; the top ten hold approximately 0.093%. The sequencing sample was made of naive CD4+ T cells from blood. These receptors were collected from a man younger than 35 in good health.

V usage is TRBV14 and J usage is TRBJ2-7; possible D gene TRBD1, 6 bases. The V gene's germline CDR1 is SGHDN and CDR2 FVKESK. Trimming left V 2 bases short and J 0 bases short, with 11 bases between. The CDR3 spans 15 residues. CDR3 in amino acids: CASSQLAGDSYEQYF. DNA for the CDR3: TGTGCCAGCAGCCAATTAGCAGGGGACTCCTACGAGCAGTACTTC.

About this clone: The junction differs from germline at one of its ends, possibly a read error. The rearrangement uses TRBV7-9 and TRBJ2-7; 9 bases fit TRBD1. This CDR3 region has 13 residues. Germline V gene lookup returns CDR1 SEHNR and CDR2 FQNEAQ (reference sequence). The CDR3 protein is CASSFGDRGLFDF. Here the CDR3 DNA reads TGTGCCAGCAGCTTCGGCGACAGGGGGTTGTTCGACTTC. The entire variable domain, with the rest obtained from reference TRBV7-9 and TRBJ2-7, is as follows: DTGVSQNPRHKITKRGQNVTFRCDPISEHNRLYWYRQTLGQGPEFLTYFQNEAQLEKSRLLSDRFSAERPKGSFSTLEIQRTEQGDSAMYLCASSFGDRGLFDFGPGTRLTVT.

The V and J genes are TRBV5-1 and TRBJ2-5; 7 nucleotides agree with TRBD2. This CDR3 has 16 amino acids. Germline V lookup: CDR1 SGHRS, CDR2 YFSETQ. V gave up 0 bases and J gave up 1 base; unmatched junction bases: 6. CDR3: CASSLVPSGTQETQYF. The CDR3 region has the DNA TGCGCCAGCAGCTTGGTCCCTAGCGGAACCCAAGAGACCCAGTACTTC.

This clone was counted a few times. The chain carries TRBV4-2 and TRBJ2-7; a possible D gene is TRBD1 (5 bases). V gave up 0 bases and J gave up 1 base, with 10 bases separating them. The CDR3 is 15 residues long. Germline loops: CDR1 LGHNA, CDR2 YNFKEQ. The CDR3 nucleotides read TGTGCCAGCAGCCAAGAAGGGGCCAAATCCTACGAGCAGTACTTC. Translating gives CASSQEGAKSYEQYF.

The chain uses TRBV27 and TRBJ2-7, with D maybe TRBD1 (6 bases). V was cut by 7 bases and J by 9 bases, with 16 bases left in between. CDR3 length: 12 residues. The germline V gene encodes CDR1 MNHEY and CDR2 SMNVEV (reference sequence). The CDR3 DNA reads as TGTGCCAGCACCAACCTAAGAGGGGGGCAGTACTTC. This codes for CASTNLRGGQYF.

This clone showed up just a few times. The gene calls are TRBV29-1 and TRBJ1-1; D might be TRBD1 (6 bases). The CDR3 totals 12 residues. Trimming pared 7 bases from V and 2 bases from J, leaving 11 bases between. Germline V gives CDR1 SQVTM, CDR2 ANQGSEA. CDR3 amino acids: CSAGQTNTEAFF. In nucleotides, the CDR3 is TGCAGCGCCGGACAGACCAACACTGAAGCTTTCTTT.

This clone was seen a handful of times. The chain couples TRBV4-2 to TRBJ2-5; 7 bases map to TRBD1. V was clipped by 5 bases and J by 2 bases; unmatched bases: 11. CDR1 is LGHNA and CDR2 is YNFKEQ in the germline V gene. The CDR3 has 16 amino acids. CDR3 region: CASSDPGTDFQETQYF. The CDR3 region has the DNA TGTGCCAGCAGCGATCCCGGGACAGATTTTCAAGAGACCCAGTACTTC.

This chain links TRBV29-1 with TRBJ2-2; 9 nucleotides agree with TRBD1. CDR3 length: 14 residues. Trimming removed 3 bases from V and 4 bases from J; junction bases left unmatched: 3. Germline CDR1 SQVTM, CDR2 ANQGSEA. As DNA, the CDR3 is TGCAGCGTTGATTACAGGGGGCGCACCGGGGAGCTGTTTTTT. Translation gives CSVDYRGRTGELFF.

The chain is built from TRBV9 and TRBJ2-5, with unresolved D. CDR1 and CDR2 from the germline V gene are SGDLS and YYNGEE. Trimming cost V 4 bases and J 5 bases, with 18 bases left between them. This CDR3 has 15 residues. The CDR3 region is CASSLGHKLTETQYF. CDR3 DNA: TGTGCCAGCAGCCTGGGCCACAAATTGACGGAGACCCAGTACTTC.

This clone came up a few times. In DNA form, the CDR3 reads TGTGCCAGCAGCTTGGTTAACAGGGTAGAGACCCAGTACTTC. The encoded protein is CASSLVNRVETQYF. The genes are TRBV7-2 and TRBJ2-5, with a weak D call TRBD1 (6 bases). The V and J ends lost 3 bases and 4 bases respectively, with 12 bases between them. The CDR3 has 14 residues. CDR1 and CDR2 from the germline V gene are SGHTA and FQGNSA.

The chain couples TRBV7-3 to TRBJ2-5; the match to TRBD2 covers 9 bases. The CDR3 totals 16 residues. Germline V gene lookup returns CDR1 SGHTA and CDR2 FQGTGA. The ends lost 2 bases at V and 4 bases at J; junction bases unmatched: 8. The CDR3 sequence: CASSLYTGLAGETQYF. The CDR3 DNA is TGTGCCAGCAGCTTATACACGGGACTAGCAGGAGAGACCCAGTACTTC.

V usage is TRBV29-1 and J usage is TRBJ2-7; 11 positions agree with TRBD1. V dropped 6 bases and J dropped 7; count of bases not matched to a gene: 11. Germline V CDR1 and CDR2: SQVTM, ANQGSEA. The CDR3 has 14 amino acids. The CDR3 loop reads CSVQRPGQGEEQYF. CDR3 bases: TGCAGCGTCCAGCGGCCGGGACAGGGGGAAGAGCAGTACTTC.

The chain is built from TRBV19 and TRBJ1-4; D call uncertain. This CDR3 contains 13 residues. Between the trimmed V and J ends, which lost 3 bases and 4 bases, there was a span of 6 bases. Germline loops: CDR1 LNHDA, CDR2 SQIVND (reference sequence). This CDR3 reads CASSMRINEKLFF. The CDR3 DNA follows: TGTGCCAGTAGTATGAGGATTAATGAAAAACTGTTTTTT.

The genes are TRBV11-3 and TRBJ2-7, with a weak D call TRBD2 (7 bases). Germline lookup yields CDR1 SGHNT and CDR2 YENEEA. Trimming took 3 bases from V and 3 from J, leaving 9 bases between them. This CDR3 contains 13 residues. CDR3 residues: CASSLGGGYEQYF. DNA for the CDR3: TGTGCCAGCAGCTTGGGAGGGGGCTACGAGCAGTACTTC. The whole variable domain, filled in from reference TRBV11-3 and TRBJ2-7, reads EAGVVQSPRYKIIEKKQPVAFWCNPISGHNTLYWYLQNLGQGPELLIRYENEEAVDDSQLPKDRFSAERLKGVDSTLKIQPAELGDSAVYLCASSLGGGYEQYFGPGTRLTVT.

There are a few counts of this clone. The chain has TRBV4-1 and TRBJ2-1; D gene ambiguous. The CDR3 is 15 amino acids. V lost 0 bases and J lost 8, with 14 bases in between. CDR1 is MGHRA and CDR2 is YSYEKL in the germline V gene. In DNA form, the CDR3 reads TGCGCCAGCAGCCAAGACATCGCGCTACGCTATGAGCAGTTCTTC. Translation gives CASSQDIALRYEQFF.

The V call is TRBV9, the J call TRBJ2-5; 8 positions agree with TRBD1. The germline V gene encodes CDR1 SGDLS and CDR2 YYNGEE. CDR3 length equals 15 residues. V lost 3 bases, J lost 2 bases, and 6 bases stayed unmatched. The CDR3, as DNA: TGTGCCAGCAGCGCCCGACAGGGGACACAAGAGACCCAGTACTTC. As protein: CASSARQGTQETQYF.

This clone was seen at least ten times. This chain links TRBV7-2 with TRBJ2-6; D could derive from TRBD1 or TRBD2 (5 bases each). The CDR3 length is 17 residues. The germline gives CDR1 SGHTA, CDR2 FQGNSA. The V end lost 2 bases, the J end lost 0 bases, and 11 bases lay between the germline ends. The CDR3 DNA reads TGTGCCAGCAGCTTAAAGGGGACCAGCTCTGGGGCCAACGTCCTGACTTTC. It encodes CASSLKGTSSGANVLTF. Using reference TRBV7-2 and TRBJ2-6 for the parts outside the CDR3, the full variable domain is GAGVSQSPSNKVTEKGKDVELRCDPISGHTALYWYRQSLGQGLEFLIYFQGNSAPDKSGLPSDRFSAERTGGSVSTLTIQRTQQEDSAVYLCASSLKGTSSGANVLTFGAGSRLTVL.

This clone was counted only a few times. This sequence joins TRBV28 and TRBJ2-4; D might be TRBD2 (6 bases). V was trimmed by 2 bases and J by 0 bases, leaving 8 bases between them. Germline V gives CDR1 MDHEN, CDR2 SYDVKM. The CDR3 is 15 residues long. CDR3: CASSLAGLAKNIQYF. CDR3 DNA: TGTGCCAGCAGTTTAGCGGGACTAGCCAAAAACATTCAGTACTTC. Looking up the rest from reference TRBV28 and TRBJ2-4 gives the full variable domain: DVKVTQSSRYLVKRTGEKVFLECVQDMDHENMFWYRQDPGLGLRLIYFSYDVKMKEKGDIPEGYSVSREKKERFSLILESASTNQTSMYLCASSLAGLAKNIQYFGAGTRLSVL.

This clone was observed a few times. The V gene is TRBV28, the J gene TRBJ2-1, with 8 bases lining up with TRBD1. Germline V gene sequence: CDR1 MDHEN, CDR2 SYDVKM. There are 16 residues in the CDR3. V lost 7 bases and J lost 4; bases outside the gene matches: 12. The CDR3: CASTLWQGANYNEQFF. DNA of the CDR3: TGTGCCAGCACCCTATGGCAGGGGGCTAATTACAATGAGCAGTTCTTC.

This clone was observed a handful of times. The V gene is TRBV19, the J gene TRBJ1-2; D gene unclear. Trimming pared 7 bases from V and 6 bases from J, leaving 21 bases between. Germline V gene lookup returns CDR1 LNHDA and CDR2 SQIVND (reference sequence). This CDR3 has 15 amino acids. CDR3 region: CASTSIQGRWDGYTF. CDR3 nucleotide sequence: TGTGCCAGTACCTCCATCCAAGGGAGGTGGGATGGCTACACCTTC.

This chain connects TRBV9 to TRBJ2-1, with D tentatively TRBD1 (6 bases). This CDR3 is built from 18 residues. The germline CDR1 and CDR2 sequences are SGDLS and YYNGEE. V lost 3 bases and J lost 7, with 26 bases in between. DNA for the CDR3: TGTGCCAGCAGCGCCCGTTTTTCCCCCCTACGGGACAAGAATGAGCAGTTCTTC. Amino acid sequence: CASSARFSPLRDKNEQFF.

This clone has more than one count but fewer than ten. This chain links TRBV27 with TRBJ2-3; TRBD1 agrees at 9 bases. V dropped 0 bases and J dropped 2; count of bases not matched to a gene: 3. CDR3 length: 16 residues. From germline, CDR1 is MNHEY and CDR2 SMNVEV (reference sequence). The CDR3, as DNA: TGTGCCAGCAGTTTATCGGACAGGGGATTCACAGATACGCAGTATTTT. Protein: CASSLSDRGFTDTQYF.

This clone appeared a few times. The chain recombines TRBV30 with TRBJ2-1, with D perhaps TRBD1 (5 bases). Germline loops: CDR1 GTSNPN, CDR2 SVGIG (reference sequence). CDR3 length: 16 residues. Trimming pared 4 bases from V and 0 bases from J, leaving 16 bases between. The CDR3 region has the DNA TGTGCCTGGATCCCGACCCAGGGCAACTCCTACAATGAGCAGTTCTTC. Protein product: CAWIPTQGNSYNEQFF.

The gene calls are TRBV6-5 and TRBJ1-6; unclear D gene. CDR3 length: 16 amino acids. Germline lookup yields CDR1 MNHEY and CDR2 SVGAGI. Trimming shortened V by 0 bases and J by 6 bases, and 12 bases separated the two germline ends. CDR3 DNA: TGTGCCAGCAGTTACTCTGGACCTGCCGTTAATTCACCCCTCCACTTT. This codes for CASSYSGPAVNSPLHF.

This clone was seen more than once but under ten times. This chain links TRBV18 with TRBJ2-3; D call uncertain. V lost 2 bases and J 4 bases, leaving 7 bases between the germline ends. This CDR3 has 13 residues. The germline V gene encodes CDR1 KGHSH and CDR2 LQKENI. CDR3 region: CASSPRTSDTQYF. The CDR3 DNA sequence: TGTGCCAGCTCACCAAGAACCTCAGATACGCAGTATTTT.

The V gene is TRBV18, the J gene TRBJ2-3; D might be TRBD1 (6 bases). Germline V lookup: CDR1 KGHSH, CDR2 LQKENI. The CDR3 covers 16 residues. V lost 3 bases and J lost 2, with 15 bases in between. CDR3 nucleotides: TGTGCCAGCTCACCGAAAAGGGGGACAAACACAGATACGCAGTATTTT. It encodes CASSPKRGTNTDTQYF.

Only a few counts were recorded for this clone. CDR3 bases: TGCAGCGTTGGGGACAGGGTGGACTATGGCTACACCTTC. Its protein is CSVGDRVDYGYTF. V is TRBV29-1 and J is TRBJ1-2; 9 bases are shared with TRBD1. The V segment lost 4 bases and the J segment 3 bases; nucleotides outside the gene matches: 3. The CDR3 is 13 amino acids. The V gene's germline CDR1 is SQVTM and CDR2 ANQGSEA.

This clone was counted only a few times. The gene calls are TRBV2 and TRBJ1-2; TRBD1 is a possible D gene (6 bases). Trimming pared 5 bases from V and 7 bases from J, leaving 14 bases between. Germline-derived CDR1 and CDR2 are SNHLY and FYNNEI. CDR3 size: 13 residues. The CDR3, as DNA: TGTGCCAGCAGTCCGAGGGGGGGTAGTGGCTACACCTTC. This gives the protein CASSPRGGSGYTF.

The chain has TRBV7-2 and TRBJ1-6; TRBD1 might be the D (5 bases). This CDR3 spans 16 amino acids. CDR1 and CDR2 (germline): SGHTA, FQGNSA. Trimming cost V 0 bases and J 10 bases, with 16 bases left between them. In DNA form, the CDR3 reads TGTGCCAGCAGCTTAGCCCGATCCGGGGCGGTCTCACCCCTCCACTTT. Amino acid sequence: CASSLARSGAVSPLHF. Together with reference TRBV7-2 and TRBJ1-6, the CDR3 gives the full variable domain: GAGVSQSPSNKVTEKGKDVELRCDPISGHTALYWYRQSLGQGLEFLIYFQGNSAPDKSGLPSDRFSAERTGGSVSTLTIQRTQQEDSAVYLCASSLARSGAVSPLHFGNGTRLTVT.